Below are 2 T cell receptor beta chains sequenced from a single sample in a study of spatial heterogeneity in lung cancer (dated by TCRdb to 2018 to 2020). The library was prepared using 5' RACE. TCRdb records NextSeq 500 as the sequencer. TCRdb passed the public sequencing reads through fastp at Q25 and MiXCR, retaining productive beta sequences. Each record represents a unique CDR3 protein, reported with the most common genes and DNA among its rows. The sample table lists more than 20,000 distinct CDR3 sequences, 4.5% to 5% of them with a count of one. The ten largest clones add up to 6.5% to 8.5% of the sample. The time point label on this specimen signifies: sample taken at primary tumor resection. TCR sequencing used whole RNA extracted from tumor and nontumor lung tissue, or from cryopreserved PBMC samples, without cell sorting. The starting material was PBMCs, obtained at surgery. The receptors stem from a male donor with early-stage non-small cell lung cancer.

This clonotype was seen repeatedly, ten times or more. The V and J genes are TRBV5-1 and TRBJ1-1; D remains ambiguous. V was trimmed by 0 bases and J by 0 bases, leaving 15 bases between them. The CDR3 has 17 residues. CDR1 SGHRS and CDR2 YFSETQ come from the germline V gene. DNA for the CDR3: TGCGCCAGCAGCTTGGGGCAGACAAGCTTTATGAACACTGAAGCTTTCTTT. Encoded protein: CASSLGQTSFMNTEAFF.

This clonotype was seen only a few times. The CDR3 region is CASSLDSGTGSEKLFF. CDR3 nucleotides: TGCGCCAGCAGCTTGGATTCCGGGACAGGTAGTGAAAAACTGTTTTTT. The chain carries TRBV5-1 and TRBJ1-4, with 8 bases fitting TRBD1. The junction had 8 bases not matched to a gene; V was cut back by 0 bases and J by 7 bases. The CDR3 covers 16 residues. Germline V gene sequence: CDR1 SGHRS, CDR2 YFSETQ.